This TCR beta chain was recorded in a study of vaccination effects on CD4 cells after COVID-19. Study-level background: Of the BNT162b2 and mRNA-1273 vaccines, participants received two doses of one or the other. Findings and limits, study-wide: Clones of infection and vaccine origin contracted markedly late after vaccination.

Expansion of antigen-specific CD4+ T cells with viral peptide pools was carried out by the ViraFEST assay before sequencing. Culturing for around ten days preceded CD4+ T cell isolation. Vaccinated recipients, who were negative for nucleocapsid antibodies, had no history of SARS-CoV-2 infection. PBMC were cultured at around 1.9 million per well with around 10 IU/ml IL-2 and about 9.2 ug/ml peptides. Libraries were prepared by immunoSEQ multiplex PCR; TCRdb keeps only in-frame clonotypes and omits some of them. The sample lists tens of thousands of clones, around 72% occurring once. On this clone: Its antigen is unknown.

The germline V gene encodes CDR1 SGHRS and CDR2 YFSETQ. Trimming cost V 5 bases and J 2 bases, with 19 bases left between them. The CDR3 is 16 residues long. The clonotype was recovered from a human donor who received a COVID-19 vaccine. The sequences come from CD4+ T cells from PBMCs cultured with HCoV-OC43 spike peptides, collected before COVID-19 vaccination. Indicated subset: HCoV-OC43 spike overlapping peptide pool stimulation. V usage is TRBV5-1 and J usage is TRBJ2-5; D possibly matches TRBD1 or TRBD2 (5 bases each). CDR3 sequence (DNA): TGCGCCAGCAGGTCCGGGACCCATACACCTCAAGAGACCCAGTACTTC. It yields the protein CASRSGTHTPQETQYF.